This TCR beta chain was identified in a study of PD-L1 blockade in urothelial cancer. Study overall: At 3 weeks after treatment start (second dose) and again at 6 weeks, blood was analyzed. Blood yielded a median of about 150,000 T cells per sample.

The repertoire was sequenced with immunoSEQ multiplex PCR; TCRdb's copy has only in-frame clones and lacks some. Among about 30,000 clones listed, about 79% were seen once. CDR1 and CDR2 (germline): MDHEN, SYDVKM. This CDR3 has 11 amino acids. V was trimmed by 4 bases and J by 7 bases, leaving 5 bases between them. Time point: peripheral blood 6 weeks after treatment start. Sequences were derived from PBMCs, sampled around atezolizumab (anti-PD-L1) treatment. V and J are TRBV28 and TRBJ2-1, with D uncertain. This TCR derives from a man in his 70s with urothelial cancer. The CDR3 protein is CASSYMNEQFF. The CDR3 nucleotides read TGTGCCAGCAGTTACATGAATGAGCAGTTCTTC.